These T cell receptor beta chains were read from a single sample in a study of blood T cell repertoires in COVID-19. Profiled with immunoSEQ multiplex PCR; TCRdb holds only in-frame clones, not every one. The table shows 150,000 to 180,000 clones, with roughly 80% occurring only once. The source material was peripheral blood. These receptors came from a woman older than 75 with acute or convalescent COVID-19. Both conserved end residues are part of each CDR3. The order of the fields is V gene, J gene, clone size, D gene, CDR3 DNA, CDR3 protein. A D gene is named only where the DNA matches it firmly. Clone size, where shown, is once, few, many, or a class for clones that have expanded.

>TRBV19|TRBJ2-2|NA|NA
TGTGCCAGTAGTATTAGAGGCGGGGAGCTGTTTTTT
CASSIRGGELFF
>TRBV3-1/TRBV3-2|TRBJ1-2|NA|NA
TGTGCCAGCAGCCAAGACAGGGGTCTTGGCTACACCTTC
CASSQDRGLGYTF
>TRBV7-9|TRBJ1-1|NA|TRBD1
TGTGCCAGCAGCTTAGAGGCGGCAGGGGGCCTCAACACTGAAGCTTTCTTT
CASSLEAAGGLNTEAFF
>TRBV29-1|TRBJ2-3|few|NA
TGCAGCGTTGAAGAGAGGGACACCAGCACAGATACGCAGTATTTT
CSVEERDTSTDTQYF
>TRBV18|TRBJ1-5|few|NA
TGTGCCAGCTCACCACCGGGCTTGGACAATCAGCCCCAGCATTTT
CASSPPGLDNQPQHF
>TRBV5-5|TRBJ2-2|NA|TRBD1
TGTGCCAGCAGCCGGGGACAGGGCTTGAACACCGGGGAGCTGTTTTTT
CASSRGQGLNTGELFF
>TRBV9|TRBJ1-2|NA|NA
TGTGCCAGCAGCCCTAGAGGTCCAAACTATGGCTACACCTTC
CASSPRGPNYGYTF
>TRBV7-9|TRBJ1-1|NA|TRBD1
TGTGCCAGCAGCTTGACCACGTCGAGACAGGGGGTAGGTACTGAAGCTTTCTTT
CASSLTTSRQGVGTEAFF
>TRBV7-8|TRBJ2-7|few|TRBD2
TGTGCCAGCAGCCTAAGGACTAGCGGGGGGGAGTACGAGCAGTACTTC
CASSLRTSGGEYEQYF
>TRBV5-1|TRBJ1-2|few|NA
TGCGCCAGCAGCTTGGACAGTGGCTACACCTTC
CASSLDSGYTF
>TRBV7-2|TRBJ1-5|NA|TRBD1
TGTGCCAGCAGCTTAAGGGGGACAGGGGGCAATCAGCCCCAGCATTTT
CASSLRGTGGNQPQHF
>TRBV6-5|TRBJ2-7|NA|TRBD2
TGTGCCAGCAGTTACGCCGTCAGCGGGGGCTCCTACGAGCAGTACTTC
CASSYAVSGGSYEQYF
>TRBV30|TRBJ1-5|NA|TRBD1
TGTGCCTGGAGTGTAGGGACAGGCAATCAGCCCCAGCATTTT
CAWSVGTGNQPQHF
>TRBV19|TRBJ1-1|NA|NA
TGTGCCAGTAGTATAAGGGGATATGATGAAGCTTTCTTT
CASSIRGYDEAFF
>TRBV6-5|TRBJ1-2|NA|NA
TGTGCCAGCAGTTACGGTACAGAAAATGGCTACACCTTC
CASSYGTENGYTF
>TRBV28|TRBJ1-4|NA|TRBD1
TGTGCCAGCAGTTTGCCGGGACAGGGGGATGAAAAACTGTTTTTT
CASSLPGQGDEKLFF
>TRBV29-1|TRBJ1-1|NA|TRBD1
TGCAGCGTTGAAGACGGGGCAGGGGGCGTCACTGAAGCTTTCTTT
CSVEDGAGGVTEAFF
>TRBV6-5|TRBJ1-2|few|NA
TGTGCCAGCAACTCCGACAGTATTTCCTATGGCTACACCTTC
CASNSDSISYGYTF
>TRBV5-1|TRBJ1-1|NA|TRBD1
TGCGCCAGCAGCTTGGGGGGACAGGAGAACACTGAAGCTTTCTTT
CASSLGGQENTEAFF
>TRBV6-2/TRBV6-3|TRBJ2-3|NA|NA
TGTGCCAGCAGCCACAGGGATCGAACAGATACGCAGTATTTT
CASSHRDRTDTQYF
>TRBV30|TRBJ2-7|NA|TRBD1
TGTGCCTGGGTCGCCCGGGACAGGGGATTCGAGCAGTACTTC
CAWVARDRGFEQYF
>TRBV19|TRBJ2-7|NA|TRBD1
TGTGCCAGTAGTGCCTACAGGGGAGAGCAGTACTTC
CASSAYRGEQYF
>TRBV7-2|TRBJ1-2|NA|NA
TGTGCCAGCATCGGCCAAACGGACAGCAACTATGGCTACACCTTC
CASIGQTDSNYGYTF